A single sample gave rise to the 25 T cell receptor beta chains below, sequenced in a study of cytomegalovirus exposure and HLA in healthy donors. Both 60 Vbeta primers and 13 Jbeta primers went into the PCR. Profiled with immunoSEQ multiplex PCR; TCRdb holds only in-frame clones, not every one. The sample has about 54,000 clones; around 82% are singletons. Sequencing input: PBMCs. The receptors come from a female donor in good health and CMV-seronegative.

Concerning this clone: Its ends do not fully match the called genes, so a read error is possible. The J gene is TRBJ1-4, the V gene TRBV29-1; TRBD1 matches 7 bases. Looked up from germline, CDR1 is SQVTM and CDR2 is ANQGSEA. CDR3 length: 13 residues. The CDR3 sequence is CSVGQATNEKLFF. The CDR3 DNA sequence: TGCAGCGTAGGACAGGCAACAAATGAAAAACTGTTTTTT. Full variable domain (rest looked up from reference TRBV29-1 and TRBJ1-4): SAVISQKPSRDICQRGTSLTIQCQVDSQVTMMFWYRQQPGQSLTLIATANQGSEATYESGFVIDKFPISRPNLTFSTLTVSNMSPEDSSIYLCSVGQATNEKLFFGSGTQLSVL.

The chain is built from TRBV30 and TRBJ2-3; TRBD1 agrees at 9 bases. Germline V CDR1 and CDR2: GTSNPN, SVGIG (reference sequence). The CDR3 runs 14 residues. V shed 0 bases, J shed 6 bases, and the junction held 4 bases outside the gene matches. The CDR3: CAWSVQGAWDTQYF. CDR3 DNA: TGTGCCTGGAGTGTACAGGGGGCTTGGGATACGCAGTATTTT.

Points on this clone: One end of the junction is discordant with germline, which a read error may explain. The rearrangement joins TRBV27 to TRBJ1-1; a weak D match, TRBD1 (6 bases). Germline lookup yields CDR1 MNHEY and CDR2 SMNVEV (reference sequence). The CDR3 sequence is 13 residues long. As DNA, the CDR3 is TGTGCCAGCAGTTTACACAGGGAAACTGGAGCTTTCTTT. Its protein is CASSLHRETGAFF.

The CDR3 DNA reads as TGTGCCAGCAGTGACCCAGGGAACCCTCCCTACGAGCAGTACTTC. This codes for CASSDPGNPPYEQYF. The V gene is TRBV6-1, the J gene TRBJ2-7; a possible D gene is TRBD1 (5 bases). Per germline, CDR1 MNHNS and CDR2 SASEGT. Trimming pared 3 bases from V and 2 bases from J, leaving 14 bases between. This CDR3 has 15 amino acids.

The rearrangement links TRBV9 to TRBJ2-7, with 7 bases aligning to TRBD2. J lost 4 bases, V lost 4 bases, and 11 bases had no gene match. This CDR3 has 15 amino acids. Germline values: CDR1 SGDLS, CDR2 YYNGEE. Here the CDR3 DNA reads TGTGCCAGCAGCCCGTGGGGGGGGTCTTTGTACGAGCAGTACTTC. Protein product: CASSPWGGSLYEQYF.

CDR3 amino acids: CASSVSDYGYTF. CDR3 bases: TGTGCCAGCAGCGTATCAGACTATGGCTACACCTTC. The chain uses TRBV9 and TRBJ1-2; D is ambiguous. Deletions cut 1 base from V and 3 bases from J, with 4 bases between. Per germline, CDR1 SGDLS and CDR2 YYNGEE. This CDR3 contains 12 residues.

V and J are TRBV11-2 and TRBJ1-6, with 11 nucleotides matching TRBD1. The germline CDR1 and CDR2 sequences are SGHAT and FQNNGV. The CDR3 contains 16 residues. Trimming took 4 bases from V and 7 from J; bases not matched to a gene: 6. The CDR3 protein is CASSSARDRGNSPLHF. CDR3 nucleotides: TGTGCCAGCAGCTCAGCCCGGGACAGGGGGAATTCACCCCTCCACTTT.

The chain has TRBV2 and TRBJ1-3; the D is unclear. Trimming cost V 2 bases and J 0 bases, with 8 bases left between them. Germline V lookup: CDR1 SNHLY, CDR2 FYNNEI. The CDR3 covers 15 residues. CDR3 DNA sequence: TGTGCCAGCAGTGAAATTGGGAGCTCTGGAAACACCATATATTTT. Translation gives CASSEIGSSGNTIYF.

This chain joins TRBV5-6 and TRBJ1-2; D remains ambiguous. V was shortened by 2 bases and J by 0 bases, with 8 bases between the two germline ends. The CDR3 consists of 14 residues. CDR1 and CDR2 from the germline V gene are SGHDT and YYEEEE. In DNA form, the CDR3 reads TGTGCCAGCAGCTTCGCAGGCGCTAACTATGGCTACACCTTC. Its protein is CASSFAGANYGYTF.

The chain combines TRBV18 with TRBJ2-7, with D hard to call. Per the germline V gene, CDR1 is KGHSH and CDR2 is LQKENI. Trimming shortened V by 1 base and J by 0 bases, and 7 bases separated the two germline ends. The CDR3 runs 14 residues. The CDR3, as DNA: TGTGCCAGCTCACCACGAGGCGACTCCTACGAGCAGTACTTC. This sequence encodes CASSPRGDSYEQYF.

The CDR3 is CASYRFNYGYTF. CDR3 nucleotides: TGTGCCAGTTACAGGTTTAACTATGGCTACACCTTC. This chain links TRBV2 with TRBJ1-2, with D perhaps TRBD1 (5 bases). V was trimmed by 9 bases and J by 1 base, leaving 9 bases between them. Per the germline V gene, CDR1 is SNHLY and CDR2 is FYNNEI. The CDR3 sequence is 12 residues long.

Here the CDR3 reads CASSPPSGGDHEQFF. The DNA for the CDR3 is TGCGCCAGCAGTCCCCCGAGCGGGGGGGACCATGAGCAGTTCTTC. The rearrangement joins TRBV10-1 to TRBJ2-1, with TRBD2 matching 10 bases. Losses at the gene ends were 5 bases for V and 8 bases for J; bases not matched to a gene: 9. The CDR3 is 15 amino acids. Germline V gene lookup returns CDR1 WNHNN and CDR2 SYGVQD (reference sequence).

The CDR3 nucleotides are TGTGCCAGCAGGGAGGACAGGGGGATAGGCTACACCTTC. This encodes CASREDRGIGYTF. J is TRBJ1-2 and V is TRBV2, with TRBD1 identical over 10 bases. Germline CDR1 SNHLY, CDR2 FYNNEI. There are 13 residues in the CDR3. V gave up 6 bases and J gave up 8 bases; unmatched junction bases: 6.

In this sample, this clone turned up a few times. V is TRBV2 and J is TRBJ1-5, with D possibly matching TRBD1 (6 bases). The V gene's germline CDR1 is SNHLY and CDR2 FYNNEI. Between the trimmed V and J ends, which lost 6 bases and 7 bases, there was a span of 16 bases. CDR3 length: 14 amino acids. As DNA, the CDR3 is TGTGCCAGCAGACCAACAGGGAAGGAGCAGCCCCAGCATTTT. Encoded protein: CASRPTGKEQPQHF.

This sequence joins TRBV2 and TRBJ2-1, with 8 bases lining up with TRBD2. The CDR3 runs 14 residues. The germline V gene encodes CDR1 SNHLY and CDR2 FYNNEI. V lost 7 bases and J lost 5; bases outside the gene matches: 7. As DNA, the CDR3 is TGTGCCAGCACTTTACGGGAGGGGAACAATGAGCAGTTCTTC. Residues: CASTLREGNNEQFF.

The gene calls are TRBV7-2 and TRBJ1-2, with TRBD1 as a possible D gene (6 bases). The CDR3 is 14 amino acids. Trimming removed 1 base at V and 5 bases at J, with 11 bases between. The germline gives CDR1 SGHTA, CDR2 FQGNSA. This chain's CDR3 is CASSLGGPDYGYTF. CDR3 nucleotide sequence: TGTGCCAGCAGCTTAGGGGGGCCTGATTATGGCTACACCTTC.

This clone was observed a handful of times. This sequence joins TRBV10-3 and TRBJ1-1; TRBD1 aligns across 7 bases. V shed 10 bases and J 1 base; nucleotides not matched to a gene: 6. Germline V gene data show CDR1 as ENHRY and CDR2 as SYGVKD. CDR3 length equals 13 residues. In DNA form, the CDR3 reads TGTGCCAGCCAGGGGGTGGGGAACACTGAAGCTTTCTTT. It is translated as CASQGVGNTEAFF.

This sequence joins TRBV7-2 and TRBJ2-3, with 8 nucleotides matching TRBD1. The CDR3 consists of 15 residues. Trimming took 6 bases from V and 3 from J; bases not matched to a gene: 8. The germline gives CDR1 SGHTA, CDR2 FQGNSA. Written as DNA, the CDR3 is TGTGCCAGCAGTCCGGACAGGGTTGGGACAGATACGCAGTATTTT. Encoded protein: CASSPDRVGTDTQYF.

The chain recombines TRBV4-3 with TRBJ2-1, with TRBD2 as a possible D gene (6 bases). V gave up 0 bases and J gave up 1 base, with 10 bases separating them. The CDR3 is 16 amino acids. Germline assignment: CDR1 LGHNA and CDR2 YSLEER. CDR3 sequence (DNA): TGCGCCAGCAGCCAAGATTGGGGGAGGTCCTACAATGAGCAGTTCTTC. Translated: CASSQDWGRSYNEQFF.

This clone was seen a single time. The CDR3 DNA sequence: TGTGCCAGCAGCTTAGGACAGGTGGTTTTCTTT. Amino acids: CASSLGQVVFF. This rearrangement joins TRBV7-9 to TRBJ1-1; tentatively, D is TRBD1 (6 bases). In germline, CDR1 is SEHNR, CDR2 FQNEAQ (reference sequence). The CDR3 extends over 11 amino acids. V gave up 1 base and J gave up 13 bases, with 10 bases separating them.

The rearrangement uses TRBV6-5 and TRBJ1-1; D may be TRBD1 (5 bases). Trimming left V 4 bases short and J 2 bases short, with 14 bases between. The germline CDR1 and CDR2 sequences are MNHEY and SVGAGI. The CDR3 extends over 15 amino acids. The CDR3 loop reads CASSWSGRGNTEAFF. The CDR3 bases are TGTGCCAGCAGTTGGTCAGGGCGGGGAAACACTGAAGCTTTCTTT.

This clone has a single count. The V call is TRBV4-3, the J call TRBJ1-2; D perhaps matches TRBD1 (5 bases). The V end was cut by 4 bases, the J end by 8 bases, with 14 bases between. The germline V gene has CDR1 LGHNA and CDR2 YSLEER. The CDR3 runs 13 residues. The CDR3 loop reads CASSLRGSDGYTF. CDR3 nucleotides: TGCGCCAGCAGCCTTCGGGGGTCGGACGGCTACACCTTC.

Remarks on this clone: The junction departs from the called germline gene at one end, perhaps through a read error. The rearrangement joins TRBV7-9 to TRBJ2-7; TRBD2 might be the D (6 bases). From germline, CDR1 is SEHNR and CDR2 FQNEAQ (reference sequence). This CDR3 is built from 12 residues. This CDR3 reads CSSSLVEGGQYF. Here the CDR3 DNA reads TGTTCCAGCAGCTTAGTCGAGGGAGGGCAGTACTTC.

This clone has a handful of counts. The rearrangement links TRBV27 to TRBJ2-5; maybe TRBD2 (7 bases). Trimming pared 3 bases from V and 5 bases from J, leaving 10 bases between. The germline V gene encodes CDR1 MNHEY and CDR2 SMNVEV (reference sequence). The CDR3 length is 13 residues. CDR3 nucleotide sequence: TGTGCCAGCAGTTTTCGGGGGGCGGAGACCCAGTACTTC. It codes for CASSFRGAETQYF.

The V and J genes are TRBV2 and TRBJ1-1; tentatively, D is TRBD1 (5 bases). This CDR3 is built from 13 residues. Trimming took off 3 bases at V and 4 bases at J, with 9 bases between the two ends. Germline loops: CDR1 SNHLY, CDR2 FYNNEI. CDR3 DNA: TGTGCCAGCAGTGATATGGGGGGCACTGAAGCTTTCTTT. It specifies CASSDMGGTEAFF.